This T cell receptor (beta chain) was documented in a study of glioma-infiltrating T cells. Study-wide findings and caveats: Non-neoplastic patients had below-expected tissue-blood divergence, while all gliomas exceeded expectation. Tissue and blood shared very few CDR3 sequences.

This clonotype came up many times. No antigen is known for it. The germline V gene has CDR1 MGHRA and CDR2 YSYEKL. The CDR3 runs 14 residues. The V end was cut by 4 bases, the J end by 3 bases, with 12 bases between. Using RNA template, CDR3s of TCR alpha and beta were amplified with iRepertoire arm-PCR. For one-step reverse transcription and amplification, 100-400 ng of tissue mRNA or PBMC total RNA was used. TCRdb used MiXCR to reprocess the multiplex PCR reads, holding one entry per CDR3 protein. The table records about 190,000 distinct CDR3 sequences, roughly a third of them present only once. The source material was glioma tissue, nonneoplastic brain tissue, or PBMCs (not recorded which). The chain employs TRBV4-1 and TRBJ1-2; D is perhaps TRBD1 (6 bases). The source of this sequence is a human donor with low-grade glioma or glioblastoma, undergoing nonglioma brain surgery, or in good health (not recorded which). The CDR3 DNA follows: TGCGCCAGCAGCCCGCCGGGGGGCGACTATGGCTACACCTTC. Its protein product is CASSPPGGDYGYTF.